These 8 T cell receptor beta chains were all obtained from the same sample, sequenced in a study of metastatic and nonmetastatic thyroid tumors. TCRdb re-clonotyped the PCR reads via MiXCR. The sample gives more than 15,000 clones, about 31% of which show up once; around 7% is in the top ten. None of the patients had undergone any treatment ahead of thyroid surgery. Material for sequencing was tumor tissue. These receptors originate from a female donor with papillary thyroid cancer or a benign thyroid nodule (not recorded which). Some clones in this sample may be carry-over from other donors' samples.

This clone occurred a few times. This chain connects TRBV28 to TRBJ2-7, with D possibly TRBD2 on 6 matching bases. The CDR3 sequence is 12 residues long. From germline, CDR1 is MDHEN and CDR2 SYDVKM. V was trimmed by 7 bases and J by 2 bases, leaving 9 bases between them. CDR3 DNA sequence: TGTGCCAGCACCGGGAGTACCTACGAGCAGTACTTC. This translates into CASTGSTYEQYF. The full variable domain, rest sourced from reference TRBV28 and TRBJ2-7, is DVKVTQSSRYLVKRTGEKVFLECVQDMDHENMFWYRQDPGLGLRLIYFSYDVKMKEKGDIPEGYSVSREKKERFSLILESASTNQTSMYLCASTGSTYEQYFGPGTRLTVT.

By proportion, this clone is medium-sized. CDR3 sequence reads: CASSPTRLGTDTQYF. CDR3 bases: TGTGCCAGCAGCCCTACGCGGCTAGGGACAGATACGCAGTATTTT. The chain recombines TRBV9 with TRBJ2-3; D remains ambiguous. Trimming removed 4 bases at V and 3 bases at J, with 15 bases between. This CDR3 comprises 15 residues. CDR1 and CDR2 from the germline V gene are SGDLS and YYNGEE.

This clone has just a few counts. V and J are TRBV30 and TRBJ2-7; 7 bases line up with TRBD1. Per the germline V gene, CDR1 is GTSNPN and CDR2 is SVGIG (reference sequence). CDR3 size: 13 residues. Germline trimming cut 2 bases from V and 5 bases from J; bases unmatched to any gene: 6. CDR3 in amino acids: CAWSKDRDDEQYF. As DNA, the CDR3 is TGTGCCTGGAGTAAAGACAGGGACGACGAGCAGTACTTC. Complete variable domain (other parts from reference TRBV30 and TRBJ2-7): SQTIHQWPATLVQPVGSPLSLECTVEGTSNPNLYWYRQAAGRGLQLLFYSVGIGQISSEVPQNLSASRPQDRQFILSSKKLLLSDSGFYLCAWSKDRDDEQYFGPGTRLTVT.

The chain couples TRBV11-2 to TRBJ2-3; possibly TRBD2 for D (6 bases). Germline lookup yields CDR1 SGHAT and CDR2 FQNNGV. This CDR3 spans 16 amino acids. Between the trimmed V and J ends, which lost 5 bases and 8 bases, there was a span of 23 bases. The CDR3 here is CASSPDRDSRFATQYF. The CDR3 coding sequence is TGTGCCAGCAGCCCTGACCGGGACTCCCGCTTCGCTACGCAGTATTTT.

This clone showed up just a few times. This chain connects TRBV28 to TRBJ1-1, with 9 bases fitting TRBD1. Per the germline V gene, CDR1 is MDHEN and CDR2 is SYDVKM. This CDR3 region has 13 residues. Unmatched junction bases numbered 2, after V lost 4 bases and J lost 5 bases. The CDR3 protein is CASSWDRETEAFF. As DNA, the CDR3 is TGTGCCAGCAGTTGGGACAGGGAGACTGAAGCTTTCTTT.

This clone was seen at least ten times. The CDR3 reads CSLVTGKTDTQYF. The DNA of the CDR3 is TGCAGCCTCGTAACGGGAAAGACAGATACGCAGTATTTT. This chain joins TRBV20-1 and TRBJ2-3, with a weak D call TRBD2 (5 bases). Germline V gene lookup returns CDR1 DFQATT and CDR2 SNEGSKA (reference sequence). The length of the CDR3 is 13 residues.

This clone is medium-sized within its sample. This chain uses TRBV6-1 with TRBJ1-2; 8 bases line up with TRBD1. With 0 bases clipped from V and 7 bases from J, the junction kept 4 bases outside the gene matches. The CDR3 length is 14 residues. Per the germline V gene, CDR1 is MNHNS and CDR2 is SASEGT. CDR3 sequence reads: CASSEASGGGGYTF. DNA for the CDR3: TGTGCCAGCAGTGAAGCGTCAGGGGGCGGTGGCTACACCTTC.

DNA of the CDR3: TGTGCCAGCAGCTTGGTGGTAGGTACGGAAAGCAATCAGCCCCAGCATTTT. Encoded protein: CASSLVVGTESNQPQHF. The chain carries TRBV5-4 and TRBJ1-5; D remains unclear. There are 17 residues in the CDR3. V was pared by 0 bases and J by 1 base, with 14 bases between. The germline CDR1 and CDR2 sequences are SGHNT and YYREEE (reference sequence).